The following is a T cell receptor beta chain sequence with its context. The antigen is not known. Recent acute infections and vaccinations were absent in the healthy HIV-negative adult donors. These data come from a study of shared clonotypes between healthy human individuals. Study overall: Donors consisted of two women and three men between 18 and 49. The study's findings and limits: Only blood underwent sampling, and tissue repertoires likely differ.

Ten immunoSEQ deep assay plates were used by the authors to sequence unsorted PBMC DNA. Sequencing was performed with immunoSEQ multiplex PCR; in TCRdb, only in-frame clones are kept and a portion is missing. The table shows fewer than 600,000 clones, with roughly three quarters occurring only once. The CDR3 length is 14 residues. Germline CDR1 is LNHDA and CDR2 is SQIVND (reference sequence). The V end lost 5 bases, the J end lost 3 bases, and 11 bases lay between the germline ends. This rearrangement joins TRBV19 to TRBJ1-5, with D possibly matching TRBD1 (6 bases). The TCR was taken from a woman between 35 and 50 years old in good health. Some clones in this sample may be carry-over from other donors' samples. The sequencing input was PBMCs. The CDR3 is CASSQTGNNQPQHF. CDR3 in DNA: TGTGCCAGTAGTCAAACAGGGAACAATCAGCCCCAGCATTTT.